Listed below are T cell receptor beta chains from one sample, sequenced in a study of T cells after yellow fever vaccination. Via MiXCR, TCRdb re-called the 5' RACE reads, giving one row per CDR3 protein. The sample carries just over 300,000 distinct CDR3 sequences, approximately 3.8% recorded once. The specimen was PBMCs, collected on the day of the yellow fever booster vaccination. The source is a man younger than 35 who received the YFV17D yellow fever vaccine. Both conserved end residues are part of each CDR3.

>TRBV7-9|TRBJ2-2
CASSPRNTGELFF
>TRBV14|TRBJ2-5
CASSQGGGGYQETQYF
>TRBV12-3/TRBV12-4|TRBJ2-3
CASSPGTSTDTQYF
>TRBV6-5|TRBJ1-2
CASSLKGGLYGYTF
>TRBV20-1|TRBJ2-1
CSARGATNYNEQFF
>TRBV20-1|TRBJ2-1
CSASKGANSYNEQFF
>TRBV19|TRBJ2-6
CASSIAAGANVLTF
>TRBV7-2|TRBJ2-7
CASSRRDTIYEQYF
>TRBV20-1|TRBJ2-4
CSAPPSERGENIQYF
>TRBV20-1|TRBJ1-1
CSARDPWRGDTEAFF
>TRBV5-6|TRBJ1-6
CASSKMGPDLLSPLHF
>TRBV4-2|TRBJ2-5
CASSQGGQGVETQYF
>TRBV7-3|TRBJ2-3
CASSLDSSRNTQYF
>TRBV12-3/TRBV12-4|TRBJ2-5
CASSFYPAGYQETQYF
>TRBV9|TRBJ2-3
CASSVEGQGSITDTQYF
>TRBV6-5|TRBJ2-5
CASSLSGAQETQYF
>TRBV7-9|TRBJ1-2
CASFKLRGKDYGYTF
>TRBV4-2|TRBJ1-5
CASSQVMGKQGLPQHF
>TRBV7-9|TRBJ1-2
CATNPKGWPGYTF
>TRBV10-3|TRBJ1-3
CATTLGGAGNTIYF
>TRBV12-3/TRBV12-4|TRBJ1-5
CASGLVDQPQHF
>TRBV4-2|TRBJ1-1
CASSQERGGEPVEAFF
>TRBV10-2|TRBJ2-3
CASSDPESGTQYF
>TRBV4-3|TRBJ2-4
CASSHERAKNIQYF
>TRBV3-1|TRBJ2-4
CASSWDRGFASAKNIQYF
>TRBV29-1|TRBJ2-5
CSSRRLQETQYF
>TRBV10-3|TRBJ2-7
CAISESFTFEQYF
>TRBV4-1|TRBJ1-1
CASSQYTENTEAFF
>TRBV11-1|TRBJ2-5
CASSPELNTGTQYF
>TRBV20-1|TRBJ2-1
CSAPISGGRGNEQFF